This entry lists 8 T cell receptor beta chains sequenced from one sample in a study of blood T cell repertoires in COVID-19. Method: immunoSEQ multiplex PCR; TCRdb's copy keeps in-frame clones and lacks some. The sample has roughly 80,000 clones; 84% are singletons. Sequences were obtained from peripheral blood. These receptors all come from a human donor in a cohort sampled during active COVID-19.

This clone is a singleton in its sample. This sequence joins TRBV12-3 or TRBV12-4 and TRBJ1-1, with no clear D. This CDR3 comprises 12 residues. V gave up 6 bases and J gave up 0 bases, with 5 bases separating them. The CDR3 loop reads CASSRMNTEAFF. In DNA form, the CDR3 reads TGTGCCAGCAGCAGAATGAACACTGAAGCTTTCTTT.

The chain couples TRBV7-2 to TRBJ2-6; the D is unclear. Germline CDR1 and CDR2: SGHTA and FQGNSA. Trimming took off 3 bases at V and 0 bases at J, with 15 bases between the two ends. The CDR3 is made up of 18 amino acids. The chain's CDR3 is CASSFRLAASSGANVLTF. For the CDR3, the DNA is TGTGCCAGCAGCTTCAGACTCGCGGCGAGCTCTGGGGCCAACGTCCTGACTTTC.

The chain links TRBV5-1 to TRBJ1-2; D gene uncertain. This CDR3 contains 15 residues. Germline V gene lookup returns CDR1 SGHRS and CDR2 YFSETQ. V shed 4 bases and J shed 7 bases, with 20 bases lying between them. The CDR3 coding sequence is TGCGCCAGCAGCCTCCAGGCCCCGGGGAACGGTGGCTACACCTTC. The encoded protein is CASSLQAPGNGGYTF. Looking up the rest from reference TRBV5-1 and TRBJ1-2 gives the full variable domain: KAGVTQTPRYLIKTRGQQVTLSCSPISGHRSVSWYQQTPGQGLQFLFEYFSETQRNKGNFPGRFSGRQFSNSRSEMNVSTLELGDSALYLCASSLQAPGNGGYTFGSGTRLTVV.

The chain has TRBV19 and TRBJ1-2, with TRBD1 identical over 7 bases. V gave up 2 bases and J gave up 2 bases; unmatched junction bases: 8. This CDR3 is built from 16 residues. Germline V gene sequence: CDR1 LNHDA, CDR2 SQIVND (reference sequence). CDR3 loop: CASSITYPRGNYGYTF. The CDR3 DNA reads as TGTGCCAGTAGTATAACCTACCCCAGGGGGAACTATGGCTACACCTTC.

The genes are TRBV13 and TRBJ1-3; D unresolved. CDR1 and CDR2 from the germline V gene are PRHDT and FYEKMQ (reference sequence). The CDR3 is 14 residues long. V was shortened by 3 bases and J by 5 bases, with 11 bases between the two germline ends. Written as DNA, the CDR3 is TGTGCCAGCAGCTTTAAACAAAGTAGAAACACCATATATTTT. This gives the protein CASSFKQSRNTIYF.

V gene TRBV3-1 (or the pseudogene TRBV3-2) combines with J gene TRBJ1-2; the D gene is possibly TRBD1 (5 bases). V dropped 5 bases and J dropped 0 bases, with 10 bases sitting between them. CDR3 length: 14 residues. Germline CDR1 LGHDT, CDR2 YNNKEL (reference sequence). The CDR3 sequence is CASSRDRANYGYTF. The DNA for the CDR3 is TGTGCCAGCAGCAGAGACAGAGCTAACTATGGCTACACCTTC.

The V call is TRBV19, the J call TRBJ2-1, with TRBD2 as a possible D gene (6 bases). With 7 bases removed from V and 1 base from J, the gap between germline ends came to 14 bases. The CDR3 totals 15 residues. Germline V gene data show CDR1 as LNHDA and CDR2 as SQIVND (reference sequence). CDR3 region: CASTVGAGSYNEQFF. Here the CDR3 DNA reads TGTGCCAGTACCGTAGGGGCGGGGTCCTACAATGAGCAGTTCTTC. Based on the CDR3 plus reference TRBV19 and TRBJ2-1, the full variable domain is DGGITQSPKYLFRKEGQNVTLSCEQNLNHDAMYWYRQDPGQGLRLIYYSQIVNDFQKGDIAEGYSVSREKKESFPLTVTSAQKNPTAFYLCASTVGAGSYNEQFFGPGTRLTVL.

This clone was seen only once. J is TRBJ2-3 and V is TRBV18; 7 bases align to TRBD2. V lost 6 bases to trimming and J lost 7 bases; unmatched junction nucleotides: 10. This CDR3 is built from 14 residues. CDR1 and CDR2 from the germline V gene are KGHSH and LQKENI. This chain's CDR3 is CASSTSGAGNTQYF. The CDR3 DNA reads TGTGCCAGCTCGACCAGCGGGGCTGGGAATACGCAGTATTTT.